A selection of T cell receptor beta chains follows, all from one sample in a study of cytomegalovirus exposure and HLA in healthy donors. Using immunoSEQ multiplex PCR, the repertoire was profiled, and TCRdb retains in-frame clones only, with some absent. This table has fewer than 200,000 clones, about 90% appearing once. What was sequenced was PBMCs. Every receptor here comes from a girl under three years old in good health and CMV-seronegative. Each CDR3 is given with its conserved first and last residue. D genes are given only for firm matches. Clone size appears in some rows only: once, few, many, or a class for an expanded clone.

d_gene	abundance	v_gene	j_gene	CDR3aa	CDR3nt
.	.	TRBV25-1	TRBJ2-6	CASSDPQVSGANVLTF	TGTGCCAGCAGTGATCCACAGGTTTCTGGGGCCAACGTCCTGACTTTC
.	.	TRBV7-3	TRBJ1-2	CASSLVPNSNYGYTF	TGTGCCAGCAGCTTAGTACCAAACTCAAACTATGGCTACACCTTC
TRBD2	.	TRBV30	TRBJ2-7	CAWTGLAGESYEQYF	TGTGCCTGGACGGGACTAGCGGGGGAATCCTACGAGCAGTACTTC
TRBD2	.	TRBV19	TRBJ2-1	CASSISTSGFNEQFF	TGTGCCAGTAGTATTTCGACTAGCGGGTTCAATGAGCAGTTCTTC
TRBD2	.	TRBV10-2	TRBJ2-3	CASGLAGARPDTQYF	TGCGCCTCGGGACTAGCGGGAGCCCGGCCAGATACGCAGTATTTT
.	.	TRBV7-8	TRBJ2-7	CASSSYRDYEQYF	TGTGCCAGCAGCTCATACCGGGACTACGAGCAGTACTTC
TRBD1	.	TRBV30	TRBJ2-7	CAWSRTGGLEQYF	TGTGCCTGGAGTCGGACAGGGGGCCTCGAGCAGTACTTC
TRBD1	.	TRBV19	TRBJ1-5	CASSIFWGQGNQPQHF	TGTGCCAGTAGTATTTTTTGGGGACAGGGGAACCAGCCCCAGCATTTT
.	few	TRBV10-3	TRBJ1-2	CASRPPPAGERDGYTF	TGTGCCTCGCGGCCCCCCCCAGCGGGGGAAAGGGATGGCTACACCTTC
TRBD1	.	TRBV6-5	TRBJ1-1	CASRLQGEAFF	TGTGCCAGCAGGCTACAGGGGGAAGCTTTCTTT
TRBD2	.	TRBV14	TRBJ2-7	CASSQGLAGVYEQYF	TGTGCCAGCAGCCAAGGACTAGCGGGAGTCTACGAGCAGTACTTC
TRBD2	once	TRBV4-1	TRBJ2-7	CASSELAGGREQYF	TGCGCCAGCAGCGAACTAGCGGGAGGGCGCGAGCAGTACTTC
.	.	TRBV6-5	TRBJ2-6	CASTSSGANVLTF	TGTGCCAGCACGAGCTCTGGGGCCAACGTCCTGACTTTC
.	.	TRBV29-1	TRBJ1-3	CSVEQGDTIYF	TGCAGCGTTGAACAGGGTGACACCATATATTTT
TRBD1	.	TRBV10-3	TRBJ1-1	CAISGTGGLEAFF	TGTGCCATCAGCGGGACAGGGGGCCTTGAAGCTTTCTTT
TRBD2	.	TRBV6-1	TRBJ2-1	CASKSSGSNNEQFF	TGTGCCAGCAAATCTAGCGGGAGCAACAATGAGCAGTTCTTC
TRBD1	.	TRBV30	TRBJ2-7	CAWSVLDRAYEQYF	TGTGCCTGGAGTGTACTGGACAGGGCCTACGAGCAGTACTTC
.	.	TRBV27	TRBJ2-1	CASGQGPYNEQFF	TGTGCCAGCGGCCAGGGCCCATACAATGAGCAGTTCTTC
TRBD1	.	TRBV4-1	TRBJ2-7	CASSQDPPGTGRGEQYF	TGCGCCAGCAGCCAAGATCCTCCCGGGACAGGGAGGGGCGAGCAGTACTTC
.	.	TRBV10-3	TRBJ2-3	CAISEIGGSTDTQYF	TGTGCCATCAGTGAGATAGGGGGTAGCACAGATACGCAGTATTTT
TRBD1	.	TRBV5-1	TRBJ1-1	CASSQVTGGVTEAFF	TGCGCCAGCAGCCAAGTGACAGGGGGGGTCACTGAAGCTTTCTTT
TRBD2	.	TRBV10-1	TRBJ2-1	CASSENVLAGPDEQFF	TGCGCCAGCAGTGAGAATGTTCTAGCGGGGCCAGATGAGCAGTTCTTC
TRBD2	.	TRBV7-2	TRBJ2-1	CASSQTLAGGMEQFF	TGTGCCAGCAGCCAAACCCTAGCGGGAGGCATGGAGCAGTTCTTC
TRBD2	.	TRBV5-4	TRBJ2-5	CASSTPGLAETQYF	TGTGCCAGCAGCACACCGGGACTAGCGGAGACCCAGTACTTC
TRBD1	.	TRBV6-5	TRBJ2-7	CASSLSGQGSYEQYF	TGTGCCAGCAGTTTATCGGGACAGGGATCCTACGAGCAGTACTTC
TRBD2	.	TRBV5-1	TRBJ2-5	CASSFSGPLTQETQYF	TGCGCCAGCAGCTTTAGCGGGCCACTTACCCAAGAGACCCAGTACTTC
.	.	TRBV27	TRBJ1-5	CASSSPYSNQPQHF	TGTGCCAGCAGTTCTCCTTATAGCAATCAGCCCCAGCATTTT
.	.	TRBV27	TRBJ2-1	CASSDWEGGCNEQFF	TGTGCCAGCAGTGACTGGGAGGGGGGCTGCAATGAGCAGTTCTTC
TRBD1	once	TRBV7-8	TRBJ2-3	CASSSTDRAVGTDTQYF	TGTGCCAGCAGCTCCACCGACAGGGCGGTGGGCACAGATACGCAGTATTTT
.	.	TRBV29-1	TRBJ2-1	CSVRRRGFNEQFF	TGCAGCGTTCGGAGGAGGGGATTCAATGAGCAGTTCTTC
TRBD1	.	TRBV29-1	TRBJ1-2	CSVRLTGMGYGYTF	TGCAGCGTCCGATTGACAGGGATGGGCTATGGCTACACCTTC
.	.	TRBV5-5	TRBJ1-4	CASSLETVYEKLFF	TGTGCCAGCAGCTTAGAGACAGTTTACGAAAAACTGTTTTTT
.	.	TRBV6-5	TRBJ2-3	CASSGIFREPDTQYF	TGTGCCAGCTCCGGGATTTTCCGGGAGCCGGATACGCAGTATTTT
.	.	TRBV30	TRBJ2-1	CAWGRDSYNEQFF	TGTGCCTGGGGCCGGGACTCCTACAATGAGCAGTTCTTC
TRBD2	.	TRBV19	TRBJ2-1	CASSNQFGLAEQFF	TGTGCCAGTAGTAACCAGTTCGGACTAGCTGAGCAGTTCTTC
.	.	TRBV9	TRBJ2-5	CAGAAGPKETQYF	TGTGCCGGGGCGGCCGGGCCTAAAGAGACCCAGTACTTC
.	.	TRBV9	TRBJ2-3	CASSVGSGTDTQYF	TGTGCCAGCAGCGTGGGCAGTGGCACAGATACGCAGTATTTT
.	.	TRBV7-3	TRBJ1-1	CASSEGPDTEAFF	TGTGCCAGCAGCGAGGGCCCGGACACTGAAGCTTTCTTT
.	.	TRBV14	TRBJ2-7	CASSQGWLLDSYEQYF	TGTGCCAGCAGCCAAGGGTGGCTCCTCGACTCCTACGAGCAGTACTTC
.	.	TRBV6-5	TRBJ2-7	CASSPHDRRSEQYF	TGTGCCAGCAGCCCCCACGACAGGAGGAGCGAGCAGTACTTC
TRBD1	.	TRBV6-1	TRBJ2-7	CASSGLGRTGPVPEAYEQYF	TGTGCCAGCAGTGGTTTGGGGAGGACAGGGCCGGTACCGGAGGCCTACGAGCAGTACTTC
.	.	TRBV4-1	TRBJ1-2	CASSQELRGPTYTF	TGCGCCAGCAGCCAAGAACTACGCGGTCCAACTTACACCTTC
.	.	TRBV23-1	TRBJ2-7	CASSQFDRLYSYEQYF	TGCGCCAGCAGTCAATTCGACAGGCTCTACTCCTACGAGCAGTACTTC
TRBD2	.	TRBV7-9	TRBJ2-1	CASSLSGGASGRAGEQFF	TGTGCCAGCAGCTTGTCTGGAGGGGCTAGCGGGAGGGCCGGTGAGCAGTTCTTC
TRBD1	.	TRBV30	TRBJ1-2	CAWSLNPGQGRYRDYGYTF	TGTGCCTGGAGTCTAAACCCAGGACAGGGGAGATATAGGGACTATGGCTACACCTTC
TRBD1	.	TRBV2	TRBJ1-5	CASSFGQGGQPQHF	TGTGCCAGCTCTTTCGGACAGGGAGGTCAGCCCCAGCATTTT
TRBD2	.	TRBV6-1	TRBJ2-1	CATTRVLASNEQFF	TGTGCGACCACCAGGGTACTAGCGAGCAATGAGCAGTTCTTC
TRBD2	once	TRBV30	TRBJ2-2	CAWTGPHPASGGNTGELFF	TGTGCCTGGACGGGTCCCCATCCGGCTAGCGGGGGGAACACCGGGGAGCTGTTTTTT
.	.	TRBV7-9	TRBJ1-2	CSSSLGSYGYTF	TGTTCCAGCAGCTTGGGGAGCTATGGCTACACCTTC
TRBD1	.	TRBV6-5	TRBJ2-3	CASRKGQATDTQYF	TGTGCCAGCAGAAAGGGACAGGCCACAGATACGCAGTATTTT
.	.	TRBV19	TRBJ2-7	CASRFRGGEQYF	TGTGCCAGTAGGTTTAGGGGTGGCGAGCAGTACTTC
.	.	TRBV4-2	TRBJ2-2	CASSPPRDTGELFF	TGTGCCAGCAGCCCCCCCAGGGACACCGGGGAGCTGTTTTTT
.	.	TRBV11-2	TRBJ1-2	CASSLEGGAAPNYGYTF	TGTGCCAGCAGCTTAGAGGGAGGGGCGGCGCCTAACTATGGCTACACCTTC
TRBD2	.	TRBV5-4	TRBJ2-3	CASSLFTGGPKVIDTQYF	TGTGCCAGCAGCTTGTTTACGGGAGGGCCGAAAGTCATAGATACGCAGTATTTT